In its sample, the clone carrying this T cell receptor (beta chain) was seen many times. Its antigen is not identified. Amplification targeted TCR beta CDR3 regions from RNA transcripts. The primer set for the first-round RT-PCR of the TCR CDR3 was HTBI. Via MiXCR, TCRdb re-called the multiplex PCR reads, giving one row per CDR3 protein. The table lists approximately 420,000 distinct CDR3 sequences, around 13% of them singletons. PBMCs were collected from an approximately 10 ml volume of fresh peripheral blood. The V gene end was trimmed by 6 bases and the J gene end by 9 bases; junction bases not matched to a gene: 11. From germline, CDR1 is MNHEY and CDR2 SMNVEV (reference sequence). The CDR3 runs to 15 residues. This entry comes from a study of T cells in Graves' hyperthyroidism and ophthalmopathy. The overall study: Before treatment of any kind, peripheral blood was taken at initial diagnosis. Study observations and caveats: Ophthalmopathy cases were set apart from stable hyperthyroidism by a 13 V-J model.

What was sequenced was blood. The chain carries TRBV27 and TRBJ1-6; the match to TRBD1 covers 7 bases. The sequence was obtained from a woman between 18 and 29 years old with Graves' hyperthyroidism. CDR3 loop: CASSRPGGGFSPLHF. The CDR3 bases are TGTGCCAGCAGCCGCCCGGGAGGGGGCTTTTCACCCCTCCACTTT.